The rows below give T cell receptor beta chains drawn from one sample of a study of OX40 agonist ivuxolimab in advanced cancers. Sequencing was performed with immunoSEQ multiplex PCR; in TCRdb, only in-frame clones are kept and a portion is missing. The sample has about 46,000 clones; roughly four fifths are singletons. The sequencing here drew on CD4+ or CD8+ T cells sorted from blood, taken in a trial of the OX40 agonist ivuxolimab. Every receptor here comes from an adult with an advanced solid tumor such as melanoma, head and neck, liver or kidney cancer. Both conserved end residues are part of each CDR3. D genes are given only for firm matches. Clone size is shown for a subset of rows, as once, few, many or a class of expanded clone.

V: TRBV11-3
J: TRBJ2-2
D: -
size: -
CDR3: CASSLTSTGELFF
DNA: TGTGCCAGCAGCCTAACCTCCACCGGGGAGCTGTTTTTT

V: TRBV7-2
J: TRBJ2-7
D: TRBD2
size: -
CDR3: CASSEGLVSEQYF
DNA: TGTGCCAGCAGTGAAGGACTAGTTAGCGAGCAGTACTTC

V: TRBV11-2
J: TRBJ2-3
D: -
size: -
CDR3: CASSPGTFGDTDTQYF
DNA: TGTGCCAGCAGCCCCGGGACTTTTGGGGACACAGATACGCAGTATTTT

V: TRBV6-6
J: TRBJ1-6
D: TRBD1
size: -
CDR3: CASRKGGPNSPLHF
DNA: TGTGCCAGCAGGAAAGGGGGCCCAAATTCACCCCTCCACTTT

V: TRBV2
J: TRBJ2-1
D: -
size: few
CDR3: CASMGGYNEQFF
DNA: TGTGCCAGCATGGGGGGCTACAATGAGCAGTTCTTC

V: TRBV30
J: TRBJ1-2
D: -
size: -
CDR3: CAWSEVPAGGYGYTF
DNA: TGTGCCTGGAGTGAAGTCCCGGCGGGTGGCTATGGCTACACCTTC

V: TRBV19
J: TRBJ1-4
D: TRBD1
size: -
CDR3: CASSRQGWNEKLFF
DNA: TGTGCCAGTAGTCGACAGGGATGGAATGAAAAACTGTTTTTT

V: TRBV6-1
J: TRBJ1-2
D: -
size: -
CDR3: CASRVGAGVGYTF
DNA: TGTGCCAGCAGAGTGGGGGCAGGGGTTGGCTACACCTTC

V: TRBV29-1
J: TRBJ2-3
D: -
size: -
CDR3: CSVPGNWVADTQYF
DNA: TGCAGCGTTCCCGGGAACTGGGTGGCAGATACGCAGTATTTT

V: TRBV11-1
J: TRBJ2-5
D: -
size: -
CDR3: CASSLASSAQGETQYF
DNA: TGTGCCAGCAGCTTAGCGTCTAGCGCCCAGGGGGAGACCCAGTACTTC

V: TRBV4-3
J: TRBJ1-3
D: -
size: -
CDR3: CASSHLSQGSGNTIYF
DNA: TGCGCCAGCAGCCATCTATCCCAGGGTTCTGGAAACACCATATATTTT

V: TRBV4-1
J: TRBJ1-2
D: -
size: -
CDR3: CASSQVRGAGYGYTF
DNA: TGCGCCAGCAGCCAAGTACGGGGGGCAGGCTATGGCTACACCTTC

V: TRBV7-9
J: TRBJ1-1
D: TRBD1
size: -
CDR3: CASSPTTGWTEAFF
DNA: TGTGCCAGCAGTCCGACGACAGGGTGGACTGAAGCTTTCTTT

V: TRBV5-6
J: TRBJ2-1
D: TRBD2
size: once
CDR3: CASSSARLAGAAEQFF
DNA: TGTGCCAGCAGCTCCGCCAGACTAGCGGGGGCGGCTGAGCAGTTCTTC

V: TRBV6-1
J: TRBJ2-3
D: TRBD2
size: -
CDR3: CASTLLAGSTDTQYF
DNA: TGTGCCAGCACATTACTAGCGGGGAGCACAGATACGCAGTATTTT

V: TRBV7-7
J: TRBJ2-5
D: TRBD1
size: -
CDR3: CASSSTGTGRETQYF
DNA: TGTGCTAGCAGCTCCACCGGGACAGGGCGGGAGACCCAGTACTTC